This T cell receptor (beta chain) was captured in a study of blood T cell repertoires in COVID-19. Seattle patients were enrolled while actively infected and followed longitudinally. Original processing notes: From reference gene primer amplification, estimates of nucleated cell counts were derived. Generated by immunoSEQ multiplex PCR, the TCRdb table keeps only in-frame clones and is missing some. Clonal size and the V and J genes are those of that table, whereas D and trimming came from the DNA. Of about 500,000 clones listed, about 89% are singletons. V was pared by 4 bases and J by 2 bases, with 7 bases of the junction left unmatched. The germline V gene has CDR1 MGHRA and CDR2 YSYEKL. The CDR3 loop spans 15 amino acids.

The V call is TRBV4-1, the J call TRBJ1-2; 7 bases align to TRBD1. This TCR was recovered from a woman aged 45 to 65 with COVID-19, enrolled during active disease. Source material: peripheral blood. The CDR3 region has the DNA TGCGCCAGCAGCCTAGTACCGGACAGGAACTATGGCTACACCTTC. Its protein product is CASSLVPDRNYGYTF.